Listed below are T cell receptor beta chains from one sample, sequenced in a study of regulatory T cells in long-lasting Graves disease. MiXCR was run by TCRdb on the multiplex PCR reads, yielding one entry per CDR3 protein. Here the sample spans fewer than 450,000 distinct CDR3 sequences, less than 25% being singletons. The input for sequencing was peripheral blood mononuclear cells (PBMCs), taken when the disease was refractory, from a patient treated with antithyroid drugs. Every receptor here comes from a female donor with Graves disease. CDR3s include the opening cysteine and the closing phenylalanine or tryptophan. The order of the fields is D gene, J gene, clone size, V gene, CDR3 DNA, CDR3 protein. The D gene is left open where the match is weak. The listing skips clone size in some rows; elsewhere it reads once, few, many or a size class.

d_call: -
j_call: TRBJ1-1
clone_size: few
v_call: TRBV11-2
cdr3_nt: TGTGCCAGCAGCCAAAGACCACCAATGAACACTGAAGCTTTCTTT
cdr3_aa: CASSQRPPMNTEAFF

d_call: -
j_call: TRBJ1-5
clone_size: few
v_call: TRBV27
cdr3_nt: TGTGCCAGCAGTCCCGTATCCTTGGTAGACAGCAATCAGCTCCAGCATTTT
cdr3_aa: CASSPVSLVDSNQLQHF

d_call: -
j_call: TRBJ2-7
clone_size: many
v_call: TRBV5-1
cdr3_nt: TGCGCCAGCAGCTTTGTGGGGGGGCGGCCCTACGAGCAGTACTTC
cdr3_aa: CASSFVGGRPYEQYF

d_call: TRBD2
j_call: TRBJ2-5
clone_size: many
v_call: TRBV29-1
cdr3_nt: TGCAGCGTTGGGATAGCGGGAGGCGGAGAGACCCAGTACTTC
cdr3_aa: CSVGIAGGGETQYF

d_call: TRBD2
j_call: TRBJ2-7
clone_size: many
v_call: TRBV7-2
cdr3_nt: TGTGCCAGCAGCCCAGGACTAGCGGGACCCTACGAGCAGTACTTC
cdr3_aa: CASSPGLAGPYEQYF

d_call: -
j_call: TRBJ2-7
clone_size: many
v_call: TRBV7-2
cdr3_nt: TGTGCCAGCAGCTTAGTAGGCGTAACCTACGAGCAGTACTTC
cdr3_aa: CASSLVGVTYEQYF

d_call: -
j_call: TRBJ2-2
clone_size: -
v_call: TRBV6-1
cdr3_nt: TGTGCCAGCAGAGCACACCCGCGGGACATTTGGAACACGAACACCGGGGAGCTGTTTTTT
cdr3_aa: CASRAHPRDIWNTNTGELFF

d_call: TRBD2
j_call: TRBJ2-1
clone_size: -
v_call: TRBV2
cdr3_nt: TGTGCCACCCTTCTAGCGGGAGGAGACATTTCCTACAATGAGCAGTTCTTC
cdr3_aa: CATLLAGGDISYNEQFF

d_call: -
j_call: TRBJ2-1
clone_size: -
v_call: TRBV30
cdr3_nt: TGTGCCTGGTCACATTCGCGGTCCAATGAGCAGTTCTTC
cdr3_aa: CAWSHSRSNEQFF

d_call: TRBD2
j_call: TRBJ2-2
clone_size: few
v_call: TRBV7-9
cdr3_nt: TGTGCCAGCAGCTCCCGCGGCGGGAGGTTCACCGGGGAGCTGTTTTTT
cdr3_aa: CASSSRGGRFTGELFF

d_call: -
j_call: TRBJ2-7
clone_size: many
v_call: TRBV12-3/TRBV12-4
cdr3_nt: TGTGCCAGCGTGCGGGGATCGGTTAGCTCCTACGAGCAGTACTTC
cdr3_aa: CASVRGSVSSYEQYF

d_call: TRBD2
j_call: TRBJ2-1
clone_size: -
v_call: TRBV30
cdr3_nt: TGTGCCTGGGCCGGGACTAGTACCTACAATGAGCAGTTCTTC
cdr3_aa: CAWAGTSTYNEQFF

d_call: -
j_call: TRBJ2-7
clone_size: -
v_call: TRBV7-2
cdr3_nt: TGTGCCAGCAGCCGTCTTAGCAACGACTTCCAAGGGACCTACGAGCAGTACTTC
cdr3_aa: CASSRLSNDFQGTYEQYF

d_call: TRBD1
j_call: TRBJ1-5
clone_size: many
v_call: TRBV7-2
cdr3_nt: TGTGCCAGCAGCTTAGGTTCTCCCGGGACAGATAGCAATCAGCCCCAGCATTTT
cdr3_aa: CASSLGSPGTDSNQPQHF

d_call: TRBD1
j_call: TRBJ1-6
clone_size: many
v_call: TRBV28
cdr3_nt: TGTGCCAGCCAGGGGGGGGCTTCTAATTCACCCCTCCACTTT
cdr3_aa: CASQGGASNSPLHF

d_call: -
j_call: TRBJ2-7
clone_size: few
v_call: TRBV12-3/TRBV12-4
cdr3_nt: TGTGCCGGCAACGTAAGGGGGAGGGCCTACGAGCAGTACTTC
cdr3_aa: CAGNVRGRAYEQYF

d_call: TRBD2
j_call: TRBJ2-7
clone_size: few
v_call: TRBV6-1
cdr3_nt: TGTGCCAGCAGCCCGCCCGGGACTAGTCACTACGAGCAGTACTTC
cdr3_aa: CASSPPGTSHYEQYF

d_call: -
j_call: TRBJ2-5
clone_size: many
v_call: TRBV7-2
cdr3_nt: TGTGCCAGCAGCCTTCGGACGGGGCGGCGTGGTGAGACCCAGTACTTC
cdr3_aa: CASSLRTGRRGETQYF

d_call: -
j_call: TRBJ2-3
clone_size: -
v_call: TRBV27
cdr3_nt: TGTGCCAGCAGTCCCGGGGAGCTGGAGGGTTATAGCACAGATACGCAGTATTTT
cdr3_aa: CASSPGELEGYSTDTQYF

d_call: -
j_call: TRBJ2-5
clone_size: many
v_call: TRBV7-2
cdr3_nt: TGTGCCAGCAGTTGGAGAGGGACAAAGGAAGAGACCCAGTACTTC
cdr3_aa: CASSWRGTKEETQYF

d_call: -
j_call: TRBJ1-2
clone_size: -
v_call: TRBV7-9
cdr3_nt: TGTGCCAGCAGGGGGCAGGGAAGGGACTCTGGCTACACCTTC
cdr3_aa: CASRGQGRDSGYTF

d_call: TRBD1
j_call: TRBJ1-2
clone_size: -
v_call: TRBV29-1
cdr3_nt: TGCAGCGTTTGGACAGGGGGGGGCTACACCTTC
cdr3_aa: CSVWTGGGYTF

d_call: -
j_call: TRBJ1-2
clone_size: many
v_call: TRBV7-9
cdr3_nt: TGTGCCAGCAGCTTAGTTGCTAACTATGGCTACACCTTC
cdr3_aa: CASSLVANYGYTF

d_call: -
j_call: TRBJ1-2
clone_size: many
v_call: TRBV7-9
cdr3_nt: TGTGCCATGCGGGGGGCGAGAGGCTACACCTTC
cdr3_aa: CAMRGARGYTF

d_call: -
j_call: TRBJ2-7
clone_size: -
v_call: TRBV6-1
cdr3_nt: TGTGCCAGCGACCACGGGAGCTCCTACGAGCAGTACTTC
cdr3_aa: CASDHGSSYEQYF